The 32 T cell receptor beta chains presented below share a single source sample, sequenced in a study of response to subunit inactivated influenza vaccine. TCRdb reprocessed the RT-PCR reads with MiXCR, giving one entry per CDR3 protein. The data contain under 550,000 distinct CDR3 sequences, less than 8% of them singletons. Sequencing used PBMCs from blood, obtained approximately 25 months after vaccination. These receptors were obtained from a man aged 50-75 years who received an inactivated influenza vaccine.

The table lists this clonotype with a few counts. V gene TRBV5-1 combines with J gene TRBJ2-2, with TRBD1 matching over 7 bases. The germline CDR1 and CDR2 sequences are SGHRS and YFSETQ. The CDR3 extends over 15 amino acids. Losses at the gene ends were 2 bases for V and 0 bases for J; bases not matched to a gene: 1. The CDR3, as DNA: TGCGCCAGCAGCTTCAGGGGGACGAACACCGGGGAGCTGTTTTTT. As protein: CASSFRGTNTGELFF.

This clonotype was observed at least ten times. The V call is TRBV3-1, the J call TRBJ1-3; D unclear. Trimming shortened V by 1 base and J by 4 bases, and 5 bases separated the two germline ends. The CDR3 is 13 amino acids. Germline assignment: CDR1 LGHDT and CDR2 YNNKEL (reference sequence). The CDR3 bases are TGTGCCAGCAGCCAAGTGGCGGGAAACACCATATATTTT. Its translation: CASSQVAGNTIYF.

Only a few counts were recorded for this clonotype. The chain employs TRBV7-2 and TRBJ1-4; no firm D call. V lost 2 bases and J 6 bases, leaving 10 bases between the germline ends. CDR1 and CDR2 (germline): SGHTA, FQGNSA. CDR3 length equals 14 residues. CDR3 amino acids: CASSLLGLDEKLFF. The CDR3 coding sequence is TGTGCCAGCAGCTTACTAGGGTTGGATGAAAAACTGTTTTTT. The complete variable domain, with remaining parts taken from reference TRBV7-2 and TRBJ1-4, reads GAGVSQSPSNKVTEKGKDVELRCDPISGHTALYWYRQSLGQGLEFLIYFQGNSAPDKSGLPSDRFSAERTGGSVSTLTIQRTQQEDSAVYLCASSLLGLDEKLFFGSGTQLSVL.

For the CDR3, the DNA is TGTGCCAGCAGTCAGACAGGGGTGATTGTGGGCACTGAAGCTTTCTTT. Protein: CASSQTGVIVGTEAFF. J is TRBJ1-1 and V is TRBV25-1; 8 nucleotides agree with TRBD1. The CDR3 is made up of 16 amino acids. Trimming took 5 bases from V and 4 from J; bases not matched to a gene: 12. The germline V gene encodes CDR1 MGHDK and CDR2 SYGVNS.

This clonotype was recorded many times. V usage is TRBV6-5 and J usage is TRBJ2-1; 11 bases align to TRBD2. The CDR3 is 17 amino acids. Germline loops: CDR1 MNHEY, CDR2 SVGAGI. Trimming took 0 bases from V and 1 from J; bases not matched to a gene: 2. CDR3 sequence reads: CASSYSRLAGSYNEQFF. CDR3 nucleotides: TGTGCCAGCAGTTACTCCAGACTAGCGGGATCCTACAATGAGCAGTTCTTC.

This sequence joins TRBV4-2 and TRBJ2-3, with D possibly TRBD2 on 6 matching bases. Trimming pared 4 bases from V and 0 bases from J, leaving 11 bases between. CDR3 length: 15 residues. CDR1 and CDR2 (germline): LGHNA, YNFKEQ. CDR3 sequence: CASSRDFSSTDTQYF. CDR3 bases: TGTGCCAGCAGCCGGGACTTTTCTAGCACAGATACGCAGTATTTT.

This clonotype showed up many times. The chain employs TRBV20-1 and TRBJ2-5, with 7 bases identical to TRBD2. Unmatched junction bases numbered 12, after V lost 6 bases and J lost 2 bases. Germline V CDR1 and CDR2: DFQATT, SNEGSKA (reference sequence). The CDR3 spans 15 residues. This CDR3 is CSAYRLGLVQETQYF. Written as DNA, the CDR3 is TGCAGTGCCTATAGATTAGGACTAGTACAAGAGACCCAGTACTTC.

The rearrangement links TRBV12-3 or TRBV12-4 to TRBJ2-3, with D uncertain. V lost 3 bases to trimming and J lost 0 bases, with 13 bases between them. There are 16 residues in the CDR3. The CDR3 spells CASSFGLRASTDTQYF. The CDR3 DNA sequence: TGTGCCAGCAGTTTTGGTTTACGTGCTAGCACAGATACGCAGTATTTT.

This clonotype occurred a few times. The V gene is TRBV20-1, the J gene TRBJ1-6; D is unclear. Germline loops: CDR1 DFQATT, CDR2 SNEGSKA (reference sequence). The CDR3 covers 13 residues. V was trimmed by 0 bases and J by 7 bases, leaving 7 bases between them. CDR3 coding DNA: TGCAGTGCTAGAGATCCCCGGAATTCACCCCTCCACTTT. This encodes CSARDPRNSPLHF.

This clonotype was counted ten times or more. The CDR3 loop is CASSPGQRNQPQHF. The CDR3 coding sequence is TGTGCCAGCAGCCCGGGACAGAGGAATCAGCCCCAGCATTTT. The chain recombines TRBV3-1 with TRBJ1-5; 7 bases are a match to TRBD1. With 4 bases clipped from V and 4 bases from J, the junction kept 4 bases outside the gene matches. This CDR3 is built from 14 residues. Per the germline V gene, CDR1 is LGHDT and CDR2 is YNNKEL (reference sequence).

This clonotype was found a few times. This CDR3 reads CSESSGRAGSQYF. The CDR3 DNA follows: TGCAGCGAATCCAGCGGGAGGGCCGGGTCACAGTATTTT. The chain carries TRBV29-1 and TRBJ2-3; TRBD2 aligns across 10 bases. J gave up 12 bases and V 7 bases, and 13 bases lay outside the gene matches. This CDR3 has 13 residues. Germline loops: CDR1 SQVTM, CDR2 ANQGSEA.

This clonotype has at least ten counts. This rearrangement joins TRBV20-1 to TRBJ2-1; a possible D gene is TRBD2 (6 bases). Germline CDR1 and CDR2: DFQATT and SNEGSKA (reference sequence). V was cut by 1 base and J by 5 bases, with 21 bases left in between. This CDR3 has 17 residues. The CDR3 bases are TGCAGTGCTAGAGTGGAGGGTCTTGTTATGAAGAACAATGAGCAGTTCTTC. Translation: CSARVEGLVMKNNEQFF.

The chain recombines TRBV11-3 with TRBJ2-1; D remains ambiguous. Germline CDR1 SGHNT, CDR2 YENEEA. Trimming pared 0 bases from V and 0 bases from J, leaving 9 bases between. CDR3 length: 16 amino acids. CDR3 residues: CASSLEGRSSYNEQFF. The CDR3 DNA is TGTGCCAGCAGCTTAGAGGGCAGGAGCTCCTACAATGAGCAGTTCTTC. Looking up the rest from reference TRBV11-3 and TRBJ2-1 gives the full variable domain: EAGVVQSPRYKIIEKKQPVAFWCNPISGHNTLYWYLQNLGQGPELLIRYENEEAVDDSQLPKDRFSAERLKGVDSTLKIQPAELGDSAVYLCASSLEGRSSYNEQFFGPGTRLTVL.

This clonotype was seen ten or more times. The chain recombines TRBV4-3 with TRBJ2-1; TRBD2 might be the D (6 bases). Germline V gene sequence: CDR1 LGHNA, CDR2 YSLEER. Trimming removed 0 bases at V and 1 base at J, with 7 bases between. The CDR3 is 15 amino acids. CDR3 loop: CASSQDGGSYNEQFF. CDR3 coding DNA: TGCGCCAGCAGCCAAGATGGGGGGTCCTACAATGAGCAGTTCTTC.

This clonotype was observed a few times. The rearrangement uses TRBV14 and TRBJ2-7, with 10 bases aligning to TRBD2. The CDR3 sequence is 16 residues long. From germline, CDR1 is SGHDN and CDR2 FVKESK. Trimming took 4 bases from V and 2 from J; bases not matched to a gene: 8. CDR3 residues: CASSPQGLAATYEQYF. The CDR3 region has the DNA TGTGCCAGCAGCCCGCAAGGACTAGCGGCCACCTACGAGCAGTACTTC.

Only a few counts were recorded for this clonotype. The CDR3 protein is CSARAQFLINSPLHF. The CDR3 coding sequence is TGCAGTGCTAGAGCGCAGTTCCTTATTAATTCACCCCTCCACTTT. The genes are TRBV20-1 and TRBJ1-6; D not certain. CDR3 length: 15 amino acids. Trimming pared 1 base from V and 6 bases from J, leaving 13 bases between. Germline V lookup: CDR1 DFQATT, CDR2 SNEGSKA (reference sequence).

The CDR3 region is CASSRHNPQGSNTGELFF. In nucleotides, the CDR3 is TGTGCCAGCAGTCGCCACAATCCACAGGGCTCGAACACCGGGGAGCTGTTTTTT. The chain links TRBV27 to TRBJ2-2; D perhaps matches TRBD1 (6 bases). Germline V gene data show CDR1 as MNHEY and CDR2 as SMNVEV (reference sequence). Trimming stripped 5 bases from V and 0 bases from J, with 19 bases between. CDR3 length: 18 residues.

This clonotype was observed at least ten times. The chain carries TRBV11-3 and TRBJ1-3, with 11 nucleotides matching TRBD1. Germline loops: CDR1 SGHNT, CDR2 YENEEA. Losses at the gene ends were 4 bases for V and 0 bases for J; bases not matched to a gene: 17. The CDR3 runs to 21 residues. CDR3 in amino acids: CASSSLSSLWTGGYSGNTIYF. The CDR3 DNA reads TGTGCCAGCAGCTCTCTATCGTCACTCTGGACAGGGGGCTACTCTGGAAACACCATATATTTT.

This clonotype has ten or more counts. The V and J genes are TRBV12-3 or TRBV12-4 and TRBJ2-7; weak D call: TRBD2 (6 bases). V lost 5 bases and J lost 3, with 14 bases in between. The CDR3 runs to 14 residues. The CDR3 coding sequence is TGTGCCAGCAGTCCCGGGACTCCCCGCTACGAGCAGTACTTC. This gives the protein CASSPGTPRYEQYF.

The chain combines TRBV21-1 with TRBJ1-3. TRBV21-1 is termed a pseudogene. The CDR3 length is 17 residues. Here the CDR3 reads CASSKDPTANSGNTTYF. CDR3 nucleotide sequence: TGTGCCAGCAGCAAAGATCCGACGGCCAACTCTGGAAACACCACATATTTT.

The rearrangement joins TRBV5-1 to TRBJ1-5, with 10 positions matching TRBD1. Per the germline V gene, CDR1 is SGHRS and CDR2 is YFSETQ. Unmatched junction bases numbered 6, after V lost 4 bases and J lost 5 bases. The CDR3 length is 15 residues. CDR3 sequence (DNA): TGCGCCAGCAGCCCCGAGACAGGGGGCGATCAGCCCCAGCATTTT. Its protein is CASSPETGGDQPQHF.

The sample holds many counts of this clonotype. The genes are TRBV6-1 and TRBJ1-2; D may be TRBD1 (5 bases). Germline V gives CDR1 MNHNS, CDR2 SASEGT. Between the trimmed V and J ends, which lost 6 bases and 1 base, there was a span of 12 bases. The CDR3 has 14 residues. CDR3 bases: TGTGCCAGCAGCCCAACAGGCGTTAACTATGGCTACACCTTC. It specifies CASSPTGVNYGYTF.

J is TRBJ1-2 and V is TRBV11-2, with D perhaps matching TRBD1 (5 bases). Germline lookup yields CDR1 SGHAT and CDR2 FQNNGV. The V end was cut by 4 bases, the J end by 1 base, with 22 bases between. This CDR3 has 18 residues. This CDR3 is CASSSTRLGTADNYGYTF. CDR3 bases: TGTGCCAGCAGCTCTACCAGATTAGGGACGGCCGATAACTATGGCTACACCTTC.

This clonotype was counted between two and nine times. The CDR3 protein is CASSQDLTREDYEQYF. DNA of the CDR3: TGCGCCAGCAGCCAAGATCTCACTCGGGAGGACTACGAGCAGTACTTC. The rearrangement joins TRBV4-3 to TRBJ2-7; 7 bases agree with TRBD2. Germline CDR1 LGHNA, CDR2 YSLEER. The CDR3 sequence is 16 residues long. The V segment lost 0 bases and the J segment 3 bases; nucleotides outside the gene matches: 8.

Here the CDR3 DNA reads TGTGCCAGCAGTTATGGACAGGGAGGCTACACCTTC. Translating gives CASSYGQGGYTF. The chain has TRBV6-2 or TRBV6-3 and TRBJ1-2; 8 bases line up with TRBD1. CDR3 length: 12 residues. Trimming cost V 3 bases and J 8 bases; bases outside gene matches: 2. From germline, CDR1 is MNHEY and CDR2 SVGEGT.

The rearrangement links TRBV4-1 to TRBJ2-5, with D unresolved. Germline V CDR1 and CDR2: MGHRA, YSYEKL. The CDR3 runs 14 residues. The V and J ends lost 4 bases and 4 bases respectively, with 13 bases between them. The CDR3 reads CASSPPAGLETQYF. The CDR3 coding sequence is TGCGCCAGCAGCCCCCCGGCCGGTTTAGAGACCCAGTACTTC.

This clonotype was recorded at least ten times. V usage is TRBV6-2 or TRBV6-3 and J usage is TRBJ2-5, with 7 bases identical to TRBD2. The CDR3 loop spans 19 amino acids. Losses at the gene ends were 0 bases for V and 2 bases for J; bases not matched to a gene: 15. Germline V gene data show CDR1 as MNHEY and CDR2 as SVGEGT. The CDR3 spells CASSYSIGGSAYTQETQYF. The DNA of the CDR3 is TGTGCCAGCAGTTACTCGATAGGCGGGAGCGCCTACACTCAAGAGACCCAGTACTTC.

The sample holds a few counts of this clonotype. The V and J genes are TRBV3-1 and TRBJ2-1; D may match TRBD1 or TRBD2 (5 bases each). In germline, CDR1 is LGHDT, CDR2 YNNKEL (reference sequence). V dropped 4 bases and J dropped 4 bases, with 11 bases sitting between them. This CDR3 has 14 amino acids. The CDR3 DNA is TGTGCCAGCAGCCCTATCGAGGGGTACAATGAGCAGTTCTTC. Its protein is CASSPIEGYNEQFF.

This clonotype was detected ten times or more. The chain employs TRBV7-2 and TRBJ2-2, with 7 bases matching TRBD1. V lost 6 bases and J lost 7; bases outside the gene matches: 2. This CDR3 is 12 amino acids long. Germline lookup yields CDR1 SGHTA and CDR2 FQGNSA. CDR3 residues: CASSTGVGELFF. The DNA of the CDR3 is TGTGCCAGCAGTACAGGGGTCGGGGAGCTGTTTTTT.

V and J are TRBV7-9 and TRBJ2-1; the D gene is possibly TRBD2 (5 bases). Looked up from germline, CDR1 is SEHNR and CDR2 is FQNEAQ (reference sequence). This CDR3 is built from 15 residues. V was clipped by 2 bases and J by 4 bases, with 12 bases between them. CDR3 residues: CASSLSSGLYNEQFF. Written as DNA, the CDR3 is TGTGCCAGCAGCTTATCGTCCGGACTTTACAATGAGCAGTTCTTC.

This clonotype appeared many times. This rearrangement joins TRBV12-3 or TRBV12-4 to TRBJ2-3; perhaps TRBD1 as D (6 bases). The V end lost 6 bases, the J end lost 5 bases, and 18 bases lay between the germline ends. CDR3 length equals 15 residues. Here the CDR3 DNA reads TGTGCCAGCAGCCGGGACACTTCAATGGGAGATACGCAGTATTTT. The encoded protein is CASSRDTSMGDTQYF.

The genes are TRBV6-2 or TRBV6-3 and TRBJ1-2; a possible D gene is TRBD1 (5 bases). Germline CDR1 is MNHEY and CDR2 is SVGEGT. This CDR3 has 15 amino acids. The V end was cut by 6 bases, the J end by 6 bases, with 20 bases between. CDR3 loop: CASSPRWAAGDGYTF. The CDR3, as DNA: TGTGCCAGCAGCCCCAGGTGGGCCGCGGGGGATGGCTACACCTTC.